This T cell receptor beta chain was captured in a study of CD8 T cell repertoires and HIV-1 epitope variants. Study in general: Tested: three Gag epitope families, Nef HW9 and YT9. Separate from the cultures, 1M uncultured T cells served as baseline. Study results and limitations: Only beta chains were identified, marking proliferation to antigen, not function.

Repertoires were generated with immunoSEQ multiplex PCR, while TCRdb's copy carries only in-frame clones and drops some. The sample carries some 100,000 clones, roughly 81% recorded once. In the case of this clone: Its antigen is unknown.

The germline V gene has CDR1 MNHEY and CDR2 SVGAGI. With 6 bases removed from V and 4 bases from J, the gap between germline ends came to 13 bases. The CDR3 loop spans 14 amino acids. This rearrangement joins TRBV6-5 to TRBJ1-5; the D gene is possibly TRBD1 (5 bases). The receptor's source is a male donor with HIV. The specimen sequenced was uncultured baseline CD8+ T cells from peripheral blood mononuclear cells (PBMCs). In nucleotides, the CDR3 is TGTGCCAGCAGGCGGTCAGGGAGGAATCAGCCCCAGCATTTT. Its protein product is CASRRSGRNQPQHF.